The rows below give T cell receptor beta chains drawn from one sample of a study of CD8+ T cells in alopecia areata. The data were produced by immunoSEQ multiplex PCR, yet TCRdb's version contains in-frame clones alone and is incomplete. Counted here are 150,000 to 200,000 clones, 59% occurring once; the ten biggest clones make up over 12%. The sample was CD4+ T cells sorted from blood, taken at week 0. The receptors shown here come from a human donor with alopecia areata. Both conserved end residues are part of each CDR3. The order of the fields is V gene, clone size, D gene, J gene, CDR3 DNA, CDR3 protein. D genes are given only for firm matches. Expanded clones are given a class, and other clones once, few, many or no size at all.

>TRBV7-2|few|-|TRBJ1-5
TGTGCCAGCAGCGGCACAGGTGGCAATCAGCCCCAGCATTTT
CASSGTGGNQPQHF
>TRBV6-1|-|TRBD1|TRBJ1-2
TGTGCCAGCAGTGCCCGGACAGGGGGCGAGGATGGCTACACCTTC
CASSARTGGEDGYTF
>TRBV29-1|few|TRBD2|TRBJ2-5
TGCAGCGTGGTGGGGGGGGATCAAGAGACCCAGTACTTC
CSVVGGDQETQYF
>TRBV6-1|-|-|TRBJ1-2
TGTGCCAGCAGTGTAGACATCTATGGCTACACCTTC
CASSVDIYGYTF
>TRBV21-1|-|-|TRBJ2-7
TGTGCCAGCAGCAAAGTGAGTGGAACAGGGGTGGACGAGCAGTACTTC
CASSKVSGTGVDEQYF
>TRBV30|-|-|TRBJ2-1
TGTGCCTGGAAGGGGGACGGTTACTACAATGAGCAGTTCTTC
CAWKGDGYYNEQFF
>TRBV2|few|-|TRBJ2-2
TGTGCCAGCAGTGGCTTGGGCACCGGGGAGCTGTTTTTT
CASSGLGTGELFF
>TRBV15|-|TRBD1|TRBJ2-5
TGTGCCACCAGTCGTGGACAGGGTACGCAAGAGACCCAGTACTTC
CATSRGQGTQETQYF
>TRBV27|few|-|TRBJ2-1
TGTGCCAGCAGAAACCTCCGGGACGGAGCATCAAATGAGCAGTTCTTC
CASRNLRDGASNEQFF
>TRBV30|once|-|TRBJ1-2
TGTGCCTCGGTCCAGGGTGTGTATGGCTACACCTTC
CASVQGVYGYTF
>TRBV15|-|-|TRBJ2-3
TGTGCCACCAGCAGAGATCCCTCGCCAGATACGCAGTATTTT
CATSRDPSPDTQYF
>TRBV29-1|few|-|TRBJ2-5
TGCAGCGTTGTCAGCCCGGACCACCAAGAGACCCAGTACTTC
CSVVSPDHQETQYF
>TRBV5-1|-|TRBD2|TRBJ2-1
TGCGCCAGCAGCCCAGGACTAGCGAGTGTGTATGAGCAGTTCTTC
CASSPGLASVYEQFF
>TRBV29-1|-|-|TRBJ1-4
TGCAGCGTTGTTCGGGGCGGTAATGAAAAACTGTTTTTT
CSVVRGGNEKLFF
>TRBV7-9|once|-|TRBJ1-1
TGTGCCAGCAGCTCCTCGGGACCCCGAAGGCACACTGAAGCTTTCTTT
CASSSSGPRRHTEAFF
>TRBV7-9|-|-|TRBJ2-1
TGTGCCAGCAGCTCAGTGGGAGTTACAAACAATGAGCAGTTCTTC
CASSSVGVTNNEQFF
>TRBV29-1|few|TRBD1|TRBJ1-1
TGCAGCGTTGGTTCCCAGGGGGGGAACACTGAAGCTTTCTTT
CSVGSQGGNTEAFF
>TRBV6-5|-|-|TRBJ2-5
TGTGCCAGCAGTTCCCGGGGGGAGACCCAGTACTTC
CASSSRGETQYF
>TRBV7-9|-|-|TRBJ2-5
TGTGCCAGCCAGGGGTTGGCAGAGACCCAGTACTTC
CASQGLAETQYF
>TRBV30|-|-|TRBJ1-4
TGTGCCTGGAGTGTCCAAGCAACTAATGAAAAACTGTTTTTT
CAWSVQATNEKLFF
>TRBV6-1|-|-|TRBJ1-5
TGTGCCAGCACCGCCAGCAGGCCTTATCAGCCCCAGCATTTT
CASTASRPYQPQHF
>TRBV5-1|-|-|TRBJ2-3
TGCGCCAGCAGCCAAGGGACTTTCACAGATACGCAGTATTTT
CASSQGTFTDTQYF
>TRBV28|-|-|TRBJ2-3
TGTGCCAGCAGTACACTCCTGAAAGCCGGTAGGACAGATACGCAGTATTTT
CASSTLLKAGRTDTQYF
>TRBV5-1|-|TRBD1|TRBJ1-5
TGCGCCAGCAGCCCCGGACAGGGAAATCAGCCCCAGCATTTT
CASSPGQGNQPQHF
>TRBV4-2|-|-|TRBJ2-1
TGTGCCAGCAGCCAAGATCGTTCTGGGACCACCAATGAGCAGTTCTTC
CASSQDRSGTTNEQFF
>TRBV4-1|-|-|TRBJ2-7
TGTGCCAGCAGCCAAGATTTGTTAGGTTACGAGCAGTACTTC
CASSQDLLGYEQYF
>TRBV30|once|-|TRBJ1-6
TGTGCCTGGAGGCCGCCGGGTCTTTTGGCCCTCCACTTT
CAWRPPGLLALHF
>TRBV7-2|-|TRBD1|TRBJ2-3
TGTGCCAGCAGCCATCCCGGACAGGGGAGCACAGATACGCAGTATTTT
CASSHPGQGSTDTQYF
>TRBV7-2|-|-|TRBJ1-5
TGTGCCAGCAGCTTAGAGGACACCCAGCCCCAGCATTTT
CASSLEDTQPQHF
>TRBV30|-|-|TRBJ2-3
TGTGCCTGGAGTAGGGAATTTAGCACAGATACGCAGTATTTT
CAWSREFSTDTQYF
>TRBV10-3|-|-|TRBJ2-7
TGTGCCATCACAGGAGGGAGTGACGAGCAGTACTTC
CAITGGSDEQYF
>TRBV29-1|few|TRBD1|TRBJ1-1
TGCAGCGCACAGGAGGGGACAGTGAACACTGAAGCTTTCTTT
CSAQEGTVNTEAFF
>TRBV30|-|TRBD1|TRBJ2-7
TGTGCCTGGCACCCAACAGGGGATCCCTCCTACGAGCAGTACTTC
CAWHPTGDPSYEQYF
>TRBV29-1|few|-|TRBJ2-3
TGCAGCGTTGAAGGCCAGGGCACAGATACGCAGTATTTT
CSVEGQGTDTQYF
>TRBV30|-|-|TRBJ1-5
TGTGCCTGGAATCAGGGTGGTGGGAATCAGCCCCAGCATTTT
CAWNQGGGNQPQHF
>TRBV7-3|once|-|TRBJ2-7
TGTGCCAGCAGCCCTACCCCGGGACACTACTACGAGCAGTACTTC
CASSPTPGHYYEQYF
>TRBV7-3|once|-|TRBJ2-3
TGTGCCAGCAGCTTACAGGGAGCAGATACGCAGTATTTT
CASSLQGADTQYF
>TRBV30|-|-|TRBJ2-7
TGTGCCTGGAGCGGTTGGAGGGGGGCAACCTACGAGCAGTACTTC
CAWSGWRGATYEQYF
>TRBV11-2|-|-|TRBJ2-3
TGTGCCAGCAGCTTAGGCTCAGTCGGAGATACGCAGTATTTT
CASSLGSVGDTQYF
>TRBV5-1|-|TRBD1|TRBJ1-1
TGCGCCAGCAGCTGGCGGACCGGGACAGCGAACACTGAAGCTTTCTTT
CASSWRTGTANTEAFF
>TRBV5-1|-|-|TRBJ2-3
TGCGCCAGCAGGGAGGCTGCATCCACAGATACGCAGTATTTT
CASREAASTDTQYF
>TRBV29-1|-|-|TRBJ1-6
TGCAGCGTTGCTAACTATAATTCACCCCTCCACTTT
CSVANYNSPLHF
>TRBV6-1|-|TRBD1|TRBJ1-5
TGTGCCAGCAGAACAGGGGGAGGGAGAAATCAGCCCCAGCATTTT
CASRTGGGRNQPQHF
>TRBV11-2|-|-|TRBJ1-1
TGTGCCAGCAACCCTGTGGGGGGGGTTAGGTCCGAAGCTTTCTTT
CASNPVGGVRSEAFF
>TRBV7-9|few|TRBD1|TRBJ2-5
TGTGCCAGCATCGGACCAAAGACAGGGTCGGGGACCCAGTACTTC
CASIGPKTGSGTQYF